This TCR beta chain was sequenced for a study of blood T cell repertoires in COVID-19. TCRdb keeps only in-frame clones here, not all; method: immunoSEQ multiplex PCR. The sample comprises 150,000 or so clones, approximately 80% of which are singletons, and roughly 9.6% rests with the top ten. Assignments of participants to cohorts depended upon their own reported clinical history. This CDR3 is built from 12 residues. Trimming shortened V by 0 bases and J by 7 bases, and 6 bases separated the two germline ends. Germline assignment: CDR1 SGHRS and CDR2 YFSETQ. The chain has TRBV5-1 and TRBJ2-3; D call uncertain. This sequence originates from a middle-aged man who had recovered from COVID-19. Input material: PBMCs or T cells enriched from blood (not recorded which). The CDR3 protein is CASSLDIYTQYF. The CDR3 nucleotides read TGCGCCAGCAGCTTGGATATTTATACGCAGTATTTT.